Shown below are 17 T cell receptor beta chains from a single sample sequenced in a study of cytomegalovirus exposure and HLA in healthy donors. With 60 Vbeta and 13 Jbeta primers, the PCR was carried out. Data came from immunoSEQ multiplex PCR; TCRdb stores just in-frame clones and leaves some out. This table holds about 96,000 clones, around four fifths found once. The sample taken for sequencing was PBMCs. The receptors derive from a man aged 30-40 years in good health and CMV-seronegative.

This clone was picked up a small number of times. This sequence joins TRBV18 and TRBJ1-1; D gene unclear. Germline values: CDR1 KGHSH, CDR2 LQKENI. Trimming took off 0 bases at V and 1 base at J, with 6 bases between the two ends. The CDR3 length is 14 residues. The CDR3 DNA reads TGTGCCAGCTCACCACCAAGCCCGAACACTGAAGCTTTCTTT. Translation: CASSPPSPNTEAFF.

The chain is built from TRBV4-1 and TRBJ2-3; D gene ambiguous. The CDR3 has 15 residues. Trimming stripped 0 bases from V and 6 bases from J, with 13 bases between. CDR1 is MGHRA and CDR2 is YSYEKL in the germline V gene. The CDR3 reads CASSQDPGHRDTQYF. The CDR3 DNA is TGCGCCAGCAGCCAAGATCCAGGTCACCGGGATACGCAGTATTTT.

The gene calls are TRBV15 and TRBJ1-2; possibly TRBD1 for D (5 bases). V was shortened by 8 bases and J by 8 bases, with 18 bases between the two germline ends. Germline assignment: CDR1 LNHNV and CDR2 YYDKDF (reference sequence). There are 13 residues in the CDR3. The CDR3 region is CATAAGDQRGYTF. The CDR3 DNA follows: TGTGCCACCGCGGCGGGGGACCAACGAGGCTACACCTTC.

The chain recombines TRBV25-1 with TRBJ1-3; D is uncertain. The CDR3 runs to 13 residues. The V end lost 5 bases, the J end lost 0 bases, and 5 bases lay between the germline ends. Germline loops: CDR1 MGHDK, CDR2 SYGVNS. CDR3 sequence (DNA): TGTGCCAGCAGTCTTTTCTCTGGAAACACCATATATTTT. It specifies CASSLFSGNTIYF.

V gene TRBV5-1 combines with J gene TRBJ1-2; no definite D call. This CDR3 spans 13 amino acids. Germline CDR1 and CDR2: SGHRS and YFSETQ. V dropped 1 base and J dropped 8 bases, with 12 bases sitting between them. This chain's CDR3 is CASSLLAGSGYTF. In DNA form, the CDR3 reads TGCGCCAGCAGCTTGTTGGCAGGATCGGGCTACACCTTC.

The rearrangement joins TRBV2 to TRBJ1-1; D call uncertain. Trimming shortened V by 2 bases and J by 0 bases, and 4 bases separated the two germline ends. Per the germline V gene, CDR1 is SNHLY and CDR2 is FYNNEI. The CDR3 loop spans 13 amino acids. This CDR3 is CASSETMNTEAFF. As DNA, the CDR3 is TGTGCCAGCAGTGAAACTATGAACACTGAAGCTTTCTTT.

The genes are TRBV11-3 and TRBJ1-1; D may be TRBD1 (5 bases). V was pared by 3 bases and J by 2 bases, with 10 bases between. The CDR3 spans 14 residues. CDR1 is SGHNT and CDR2 is YENEEA in the germline V gene. The CDR3 is CASSLVQANTEAFF. The CDR3, as DNA: TGTGCCAGCAGCTTGGTACAGGCTAACACTGAAGCTTTCTTT.

The J gene is TRBJ2-3, the V gene TRBV7-3; TRBD2 matches at 14 bases. CDR3 length equals 17 residues. Germline values: CDR1 SGHTA, CDR2 FQGTGA. The V gene end was trimmed by 5 bases and the J gene end by 5 bases; junction bases not matched to a gene: 9. The CDR3 region is CASSLIGLAGGQDTQYF. CDR3 sequence (DNA): TGTGCCAGCAGCCTCATCGGACTAGCGGGGGGACAAGATACGCAGTATTTT.

The chain links TRBV5-6 to TRBJ2-6, with 8 bases lining up with TRBD2. After removal of 5 bases from V and 3 bases from J, the junction contained 4 bases not matched to a gene. This CDR3 is 15 amino acids long. Germline loops: CDR1 SGHDT, CDR2 YYEEEE. The CDR3 reads CASSFSGVGANVLTF. CDR3 DNA sequence: TGTGCCAGCAGTTTTAGCGGGGTTGGGGCCAACGTCCTGACTTTC.

The chain uses TRBV5-4 and TRBJ1-1, with D maybe TRBD1 (5 bases). CDR1 and CDR2 from the germline V gene are SGHNT and YYREEE (reference sequence). The V gene lost 1 base and the J gene lost 1 base, with 8 bases spanning the gap. The CDR3 has 14 amino acids. DNA of the CDR3: TGTGCCAGCAGCTTGCGGACACAGAACACTGAAGCTTTCTTT. Protein: CASSLRTQNTEAFF.

This chain joins TRBV2 and TRBJ2-1, with 9 bases aligning to TRBD2. The ends lost 4 bases at V and 7 bases at J; junction bases unmatched: 5. CDR3 length equals 14 residues. Germline V gene data show CDR1 as SNHLY and CDR2 as FYNNEI. The CDR3: CASSGAGGQNEQFF. The CDR3 DNA reads TGTGCCAGCAGTGGGGCGGGGGGGCAAAATGAGCAGTTCTTC.

This rearrangement joins TRBV11-3 to TRBJ2-2; the D is unclear. CDR1 and CDR2 (germline): SGHNT, YENEEA. The CDR3 length is 12 residues. Trimming cost V 5 bases and J 6 bases, with 7 bases left between them. DNA for the CDR3: TGTGCCAGCAGCCCTATGCCCGGGGAGCTGTTTTTT. Translating it yields CASSPMPGELFF.

This sequence joins TRBV11-2 and TRBJ2-7; 8 bases are shared with TRBD1. The germline CDR1 and CDR2 sequences are SGHAT and FQNNGV. Trimming cost V 6 bases and J 2 bases; bases outside gene matches: 9. The CDR3 is made up of 15 amino acids. The CDR3 sequence: CASRKPGQATYEQYF. The CDR3 DNA reads TGTGCCAGCAGAAAACCGGGACAGGCAACCTACGAGCAGTACTTC.

The gene calls are TRBV10-3 and TRBJ1-3, with 8 bases aligning to TRBD1. The length of the CDR3 is 14 residues. CDR1 and CDR2 (germline): ENHRY, SYGVKD. Losses at the gene ends were 4 bases for V and 4 bases for J; bases not matched to a gene: 3. For the CDR3, the DNA is TGTGCCATCAGTGCCAGGGGGCCAGGAAACACCATATATTTT. Translation: CAISARGPGNTIYF.

The chain recombines TRBV11-2 with TRBJ1-1; no clear D gene. The CDR3 length is 15 residues. Between the trimmed V and J ends, which lost 1 base and 5 bases, there was a span of 14 bases. Germline V gives CDR1 SGHAT, CDR2 FQNNGV. CDR3 nucleotides: TGTGCCAGCAGCTTAGTACGGGGTGCGTGGACTGAAGCTTTCTTT. It is translated as CASSLVRGAWTEAFF.

This clone was observed a single time. The rearrangement uses TRBV14 and TRBJ1-5; 7 bases fit TRBD1. V shed 1 base and J 0 bases; nucleotides not matched to a gene: 0. Germline V gives CDR1 SGHDN, CDR2 FVKESK. The CDR3 consists of 15 residues. The CDR3 DNA reads TGTGCCAGCAGCCAAGGACAGGGTAGCAATCAGCCCCAGCATTTT. Protein product: CASSQGQGSNQPQHF.

This clone is a singleton in its sample. This rearrangement joins TRBV6-5 to TRBJ1-2; no firm D call. Trimming removed 0 bases at V and 8 bases at J, with 16 bases between. The CDR3 is 15 residues long. Per the germline V gene, CDR1 is MNHEY and CDR2 is SVGAGI. This CDR3 is CASSYSRLGGGGYTF. In nucleotides, the CDR3 is TGTGCCAGCAGTTACTCGAGACTTGGAGGAGGCGGCTACACCTTC.